This TCR beta chain appears in the sequencing data of a study of T-cell reconstitution after alpha-beta-depleted transplantation in children. This clonotype appeared many times. The antigen is not known. This sample's TCRbeta library carried unique molecular identifier barcodes. A single record per CDR3 protein comes from TCRdb applying MiXCR to the PCR reads. The repertoire includes tens of thousands of distinct CDR3 sequences, about 9% of them detected once, and approximately 27% sits in the top ten. Regarding the study as a whole: After transplant, at about two months, alpha-beta T cells were reportedly derived from several hundred expanded graft clones. Among T cells one year after transplant, newly produced cells accounted for most counts and diversity. High day-60 TCRbeta diversity in some patients came from surviving recipient T cells and thymic progenitors.

Specimen: PBMCs, mostly from graft donor cells, collected 60 days after TCRalphabeta/CD19-depleted stem cell transplant. The clonotype originates from a male patient between 2 and 10 years old who had a stem cell transplant for chronic granulomatous disease, so the T cells may come from the graft donor.

The CDR3 DNA reads as TGCGCCAGCAGCCGGGACGTCTCTGGAAACACCATATATTTT. As protein: CASSRDVSGNTIYF. The chain combines TRBV5-1 with TRBJ1-3, with a possible D match to TRBD1 (5 bases). This CDR3 has 14 amino acids. CDR1 is SGHRS, CDR2 YFSETQ, per germline. Trimming removed 4 bases at V and 0 bases at J, with 8 bases between.